The present TCR beta chain was sequenced within a study of blood T cell repertoires in COVID-19. Background on the study: COVID-19 samples from acute and convalescent phases originated in the United States, Italy and Spain. In each case, the material was cDNA or gDNA derived from T cells, B-cell-depleted T cells, or PBMCs.

Sequencing was performed with immunoSEQ multiplex PCR; in TCRdb, only in-frame clones are kept and a portion is missing. The sample includes roughly 100,000 clones, roughly 87% of them seen just once. Germline V lookup: CDR1 SGHRS, CDR2 YFSETQ. The CDR3 totals 13 residues. Trimming took 6 bases from V and 3 from J, leaving 13 bases between them. The gene calls are TRBV5-1 and TRBJ2-7; the D gene is possibly TRBD1 (6 bases). Sequenced: peripheral blood. This clonotype was sampled from a woman at least 80 years old in a cohort sampled during active COVID-19. The CDR3 DNA reads TGCGCCAGCAATTCGGGACACCTCTACGAGCAGTACTTC. Residues: CASNSGHLYEQYF.